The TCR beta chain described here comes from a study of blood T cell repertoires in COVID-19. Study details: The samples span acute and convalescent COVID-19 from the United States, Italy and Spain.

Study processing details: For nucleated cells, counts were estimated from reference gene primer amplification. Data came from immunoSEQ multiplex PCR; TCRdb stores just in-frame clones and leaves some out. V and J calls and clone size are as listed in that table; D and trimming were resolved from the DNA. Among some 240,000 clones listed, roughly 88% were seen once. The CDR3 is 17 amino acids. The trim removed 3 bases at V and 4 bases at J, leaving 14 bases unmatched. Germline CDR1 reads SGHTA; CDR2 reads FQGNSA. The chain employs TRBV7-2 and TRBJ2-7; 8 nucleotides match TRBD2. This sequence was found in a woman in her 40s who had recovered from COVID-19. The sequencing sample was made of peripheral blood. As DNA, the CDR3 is TGTGCCAGCAGCTTGGTAAAGGGCGGGGGGACTGGGTACGAGCAGTACTTC. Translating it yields CASSLVKGGGTGYEQYF.